The 13 T cell receptor beta chains below come from one sample, sequenced in a study of T cell clones after liver transplantation. The assay was immunoSEQ multiplex PCR, and TCRdb's table has in-frame clones only and misses some. The sample holds some 70,000 clones; 90% are singletons and the top ten take roughly 2.6%. The sample was CD4+ T cells from blood, taken before liver transplant. Receptor source: a human donor who received a liver transplant.

This clone was seen a single time. The J gene is TRBJ1-5, the V gene TRBV5-5; 9 bases are a match to TRBD1. V lost 3 bases and J lost 2; bases outside the gene matches: 0. The CDR3 contains 14 residues. Germline V CDR1 and CDR2: SGHKS, YYEKEE (reference sequence). In DNA form, the CDR3 reads TGTGCCAGCAGCTGGGACAGGGGCAATCAGCCCCAGCATTTT. Translating gives CASSWDRGNQPQHF. The full variable domain, its missing parts supplied by reference TRBV5-5 and TRBJ1-5, is DAGVTQSPTHLIKTRGQQVTLRCSPISGHKSVSWYQQVLGQGPQFIFQYYEKEERGRGNFPDRFSARQFPNYSSELNVNALLLGDSALYLCASSWDRGNQPQHFGDGTRLSIL.

The genes are TRBV7-3 and TRBJ2-2; D gene uncertain. Germline V gene lookup returns CDR1 SGHTA and CDR2 FQGTGA. V was pared by 7 bases and J by 0 bases, with 9 bases between. The CDR3 spans 14 residues. The CDR3 spells CASKLTANTGELFF. The CDR3 DNA reads TGTGCCAGCAAGTTGACCGCGAACACCGGGGAGCTGTTTTTT.

The chain joins TRBV5-4 to TRBJ2-7; TRBD2 matches 8 bases. Trimming took 0 bases from V and 4 from J; bases not matched to a gene: 6. Germline V gives CDR1 SGHNT, CDR2 YYREEE (reference sequence). CDR3 size: 15 residues. The CDR3 sequence is CASSLVGSGEYEQYF. In nucleotides, the CDR3 is TGTGCCAGCAGCTTGGTTGGTAGCGGGGAATACGAGCAGTACTTC.

This rearrangement joins TRBV2 to TRBJ1-2; 8 nucleotides line up with TRBD1. J was trimmed by 2 bases and V by 3 bases; bases with no gene match: 8. CDR3 length equals 16 residues. Germline V gene data show CDR1 as SNHLY and CDR2 as FYNNEI. CDR3 bases: TGTGCCAGCAGTGACACTAGGGACAGGTCCAACTATGGCTACACCTTC. Translated: CASSDTRDRSNYGYTF.

With regard to this clone: The identical CDR3 is also encoded by other nucleotide sequences in the sample. This chain links TRBV7-9 with TRBJ2-7; 7 nucleotides agree with TRBD2. The germline V gene encodes CDR1 SEHNR and CDR2 FQNEAQ (reference sequence). This CDR3 has 14 residues. V gave up 5 bases and J gave up 3 bases; unmatched junction bases: 7. CDR3 sequence: CASSGGGRSYEQYF. DNA for the CDR3: TGTGCCAGCAGCGGGGGGGGGAGAAGCTACGAGCAGTACTTC.

This clone was found once. V and J are TRBV19 and TRBJ2-5, with D perhaps TRBD2 (7 bases). Trimming left V 0 bases short and J 4 bases short, with 12 bases between. CDR3 length equals 15 residues. CDR1 is LNHDA, CDR2 SQIVND, per germline (reference sequence). The CDR3 nucleotides are TGTGCCAGTAGTATAGACGGGGGGCGCACAGAGACCCAGTACTTC. Translating gives CASSIDGGRTETQYF. The full variable domain, completed using reference TRBV19 and TRBJ2-5, is DGGITQSPKYLFRKEGQNVTLSCEQNLNHDAMYWYRQDPGQGLRLIYYSQIVNDFQKGDIAEGYSVSREKKESFPLTVTSAQKNPTAFYLCASSIDGGRTETQYFGPGTRLLVL.

The rearrangement links TRBV6-5 to TRBJ1-3, with TRBD1 matching 11 bases. V shed 5 bases and J 1 base; nucleotides not matched to a gene: 1. In germline, CDR1 is MNHEY, CDR2 SVGAGI. This CDR3 spans 15 amino acids. The CDR3 spells CASSGTGGSGNTIYF. In DNA, the CDR3 is TGTGCCAGCAGTGGGACAGGGGGTTCTGGAAACACCATATATTTT.

The chain's CDR3 is CASSSSTWTGVRYEQYF. The CDR3 DNA is TGTGCCAGCAGCTCCTCTACTTGGACGGGAGTAAGATACGAGCAGTACTTC. This sequence joins TRBV7-2 and TRBJ2-7, with a weak D call TRBD2 (6 bases). Trimming cost V 4 bases and J 4 bases, with 23 bases left between them. This CDR3 is 17 amino acids long. Germline V gene data show CDR1 as SGHTA and CDR2 as FQGNSA.

The chain employs TRBV20-1 and TRBJ1-1; D is possibly TRBD1 (6 bases). Germline CDR1 reads DFQATT; CDR2 reads SNEGSKA (reference sequence). The V gene lost 6 bases and the J gene lost 5 bases, with 10 bases spanning the gap. The CDR3 contains 11 residues. Here the CDR3 DNA reads TGCAGTGCGGCAGGGGAAACTGAAGCTTTCTTT. Amino acids: CSAAGETEAFF.

This clone appeared a single time. J is TRBJ1-2 and V is TRBV6-5; D unclear. V lost 6 bases, J lost 2 bases, and 16 bases lay in between. The V gene's germline CDR1 is MNHEY and CDR2 SVGAGI. This CDR3 contains 15 residues. The CDR3 spells CASSPSLGWNYGYTF. CDR3 in DNA: TGTGCCAGCAGCCCCTCTTTAGGGTGGAACTATGGCTACACCTTC.

The rearrangement links TRBV5-1 to TRBJ1-2; unclear D gene. The V and J ends lost 0 bases and 2 bases respectively, with 8 bases between them. Germline V gene sequence: CDR1 SGHRS, CDR2 YFSETQ. CDR3 length equals 14 residues. CDR3: CASSLDWANYGYTF. CDR3 in DNA: TGCGCCAGCAGCTTGGATTGGGCGAACTATGGCTACACCTTC.

The J gene is TRBJ1-5, the V gene TRBV21-1. TRBV21-1 is flagged as a pseudogene. This CDR3 comprises 15 residues. CDR3 sequence reads: CASSKTDGSNQPQHF. CDR3 DNA: TGTGCCAGCAGCAAGACGGATGGTAGCAATCAGCCCCAGCATTTT.

CDR3 residues: CASRQYNEQFF. For the CDR3, the DNA is TGCGCCAGCAGACAGTACAATGAGCAGTTCTTC. The rearrangement links TRBV10-2 to TRBJ2-1; D is unresolved. Germline V gene sequence: CDR1 WSHSY, CDR2 SAAADI. V lost 6 bases and J 4 bases, leaving 4 bases between the germline ends. There are 11 residues in the CDR3.